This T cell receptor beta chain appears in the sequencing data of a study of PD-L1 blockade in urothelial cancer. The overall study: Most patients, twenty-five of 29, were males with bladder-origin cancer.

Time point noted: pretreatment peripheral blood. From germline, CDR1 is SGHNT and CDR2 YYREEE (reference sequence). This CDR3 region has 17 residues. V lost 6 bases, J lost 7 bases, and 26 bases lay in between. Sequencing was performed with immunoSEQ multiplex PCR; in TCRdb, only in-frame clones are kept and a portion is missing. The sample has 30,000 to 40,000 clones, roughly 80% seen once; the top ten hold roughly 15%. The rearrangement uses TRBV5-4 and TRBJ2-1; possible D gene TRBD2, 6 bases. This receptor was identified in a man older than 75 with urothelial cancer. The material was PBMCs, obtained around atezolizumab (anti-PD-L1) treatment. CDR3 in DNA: TGTGCCAGCACTAGGAGGGCTGCGGGTGTTGTAAGGAATGAGCAGTTCTTC. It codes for CASTRRAAGVVRNEQFF.